This is a list of T cell receptor beta chains from one sample in a study of beta chain features in type 1 diabetes. Sequencing was performed with immunoSEQ multiplex PCR; in TCRdb, only in-frame clones are kept and a portion is missing. The repertoire holds 350,000 to 450,000 clones, with about 16% as singletons. The sequenced sample was naive CD4+ T cells from blood. The source is a woman between 18 and 29 years old in good health. The CDR3 runs from the conserved cysteine through the conserved F or W. Fields, in order: J gene, V gene, CDR3 protein.

J: TRBJ2-7; V: TRBV28; CDR3: CASSLTSTYEQYF
J: TRBJ2-5; V: TRBV4-3; CDR3: CASSHNSGSYETQYF
J: TRBJ2-3; V: TRBV7-8; CDR3: CASSSGLAGEADTQYF
J: TRBJ1-2; V: TRBV28; CDR3: CASRKQGDGYTF
J: TRBJ2-2; V: TRBV28; CDR3: CASSLSGLENTGELFF
J: TRBJ2-1; V: TRBV7-9; CDR3: CASSGRVRGEQFF
J: TRBJ1-2; V: TRBV9; CDR3: CASSGGQGASGYTF
J: TRBJ2-2; V: TRBV7-9; CDR3: CASRQDRVGGELFF
J: TRBJ2-5; V: TRBV25-1; CDR3: CASRVGGSSQETQYF
J: TRBJ2-3; V: TRBV15; CDR3: CATSSYRGHTQYF
J: TRBJ2-7; V: TRBV6-5; CDR3: CASSIPIPTGYEQYF
J: TRBJ2-5; V: TRBV29-1; CDR3: CSVEPAAGAQETQYF
J: TRBJ1-1; V: TRBV14; CDR3: CASSQVQGSVGTEAFF
J: TRBJ2-7; V: TRBV15; CDR3: CATSRDGTSGRREQYF
J: TRBJ1-5; V: TRBV15; CDR3: CATRRDLSNQPQHF
J: TRBJ2-1; V: TRBV4-2; CDR3: CASSQEGGTSGSNEQFF
J: TRBJ2-2; V: TRBV6-5; CDR3: CASSWTGGDTGELFF
J: TRBJ1-1; V: TRBV5-4; CDR3: CASQGQAGLNTEAFF
J: TRBJ2-2; V: TRBV10-3; CDR3: CAITGQGNTGELFF
J: TRBJ2-2; V: TRBV25-1; CDR3: CASSRIGGNTGELFF
J: TRBJ2-7; V: TRBV13; CDR3: CASSYRTEAYEQYF
J: TRBJ1-1; V: TRBV7-2; CDR3: CASSLQGNAEAFF
J: TRBJ1-1; V: TRBV19; CDR3: CASSLRGNTEAFF
J: TRBJ2-7; V: TRBV6-5; CDR3: CASSYSRTSAYEQYF
J: TRBJ2-1; V: TRBV19; CDR3: CASSIGTGGYNEQFF
J: TRBJ2-7; V: TRBV9; CDR3: CASSAYSGLFYEQYF
J: TRBJ2-5; V: TRBV18; CDR3: CASSLGLAGMETQYF
J: TRBJ1-2; V: TRBV18; CDR3: CASSPQGSKTSVRGYTF
J: TRBJ1-1; V: TRBV7-9; CDR3: CASPLGQANTEAFF
J: TRBJ2-1; V: TRBV29-1; CDR3: CSVELADKQGNEQFF
J: TRBJ2-7; V: TRBV29-1; CDR3: CSAEGDTSYEQYF
J: TRBJ2-6; V: TRBV9; CDR3: CASSDRDTYSGANVLTF
J: TRBJ2-1; V: TRBV4-3; CDR3: CASSQDLGLGDEQFF
J: TRBJ1-1; V: TRBV29-1; CDR3: CSAPSVLNTEAFF
J: TRBJ2-3; V: TRBV30; CDR3: CASTGGKGPDTQYF
J: TRBJ2-3; V: TRBV9; CDR3: CASSVRTSGPSTDTQYF
J: TRBJ2-7; V: TRBV11-3; CDR3: CASSSSGYEQYF
J: TRBJ2-7; V: TRBV28; CDR3: CASSSNSYEQYF
J: TRBJ1-1; V: TRBV28; CDR3: CASSLWRGEVVAEAFF
J: TRBJ2-7; V: TRBV7-9; CDR3: CASRPGLFYEQYF
J: TRBJ2-7; V: TRBV10-3; CDR3: CAISDETTSYEQYF
J: TRBJ2-1; V: TRBV5-1; CDR3: CASSPLEASRNNEQFF
J: TRBJ2-1; V: TRBV7-8; CDR3: CASSSSGQTYNEQFF
J: TRBJ2-1; V: TRBV28; CDR3: CASSYQLAAYNEQFF
J: TRBJ1-4; V: TRBV7-9; CDR3: CASSKDRGYEKLFF
J: TRBJ1-4; V: TRBV25-1; CDR3: CASSDQGAGGKLFF
J: TRBJ2-7; V: TRBV5-1; CDR3: CASSSSGNEQYF
J: TRBJ2-7; V: TRBV7-9; CDR3: CASSLGGSGRDRYEQYF
J: TRBJ2-7; V: TRBV7-9; CDR3: CASSAYRGRLYEQYF
J: TRBJ2-3; V: TRBV10-3; CDR3: CATRGLAASTDTQYF
J: TRBJ2-3; V: TRBV30; CDR3: CAGTVITDTQYF